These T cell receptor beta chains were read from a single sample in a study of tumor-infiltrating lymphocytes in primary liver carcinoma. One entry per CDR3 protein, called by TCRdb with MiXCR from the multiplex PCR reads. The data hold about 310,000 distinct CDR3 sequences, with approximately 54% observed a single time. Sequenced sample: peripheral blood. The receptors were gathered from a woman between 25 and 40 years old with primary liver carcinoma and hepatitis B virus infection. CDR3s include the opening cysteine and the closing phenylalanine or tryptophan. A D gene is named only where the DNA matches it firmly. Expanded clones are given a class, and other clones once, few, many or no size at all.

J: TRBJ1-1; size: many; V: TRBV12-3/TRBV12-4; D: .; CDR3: CASTPVGDIVAFF; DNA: TGTGCCAGCACCCCGGTGGGGGATATTGTAGCTTTCTTT
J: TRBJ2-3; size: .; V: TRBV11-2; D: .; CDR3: CATSSNNQGDTQYF; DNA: TGTGCCACCAGCTCCAACAACCAAGGAGATACGCAGTATTTT
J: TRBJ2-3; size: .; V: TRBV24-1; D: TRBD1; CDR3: CATGTGSSDTQYF; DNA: TGTGCCACCGGGACAGGGAGCTCAGATACGCAGTATTTT
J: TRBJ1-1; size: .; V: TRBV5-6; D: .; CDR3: CASSSDRTGDTETFF; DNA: TGTGCCAGCAGCTCCGACAGGACCGGGGACACTGAAACTTTCTTT
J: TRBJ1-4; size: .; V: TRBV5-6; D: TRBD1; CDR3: CASSQTGTGVEKLFF; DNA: TGTGCCAGCAGCCAGACCGGGACAGGGGTAGAAAAACTGTTTTTT
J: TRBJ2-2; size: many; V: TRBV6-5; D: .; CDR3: CASRSGLGGLFF; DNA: TGTGCCAGCAGATCCGGCCTAGGCGGGCTGTTTTTT
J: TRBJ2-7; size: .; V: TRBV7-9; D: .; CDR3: CASSQRPAPSPYEQYF; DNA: TGTGCCAGCAGCCAACGACCAGCGCCTTCACCCTACGAGCAGTACTTC
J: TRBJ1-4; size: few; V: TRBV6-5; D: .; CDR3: CASRPQGRPEEKLFF; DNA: TGTGCCAGCAGACCCCAGGGGCGCCCTGAGGAAAAACTGTTTTTT
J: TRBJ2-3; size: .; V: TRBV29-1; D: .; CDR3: CSVQAFQGANTQYF; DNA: TGCAGCGTCCAAGCCTTCCAGGGTGCAAATACTCAGTATTTT
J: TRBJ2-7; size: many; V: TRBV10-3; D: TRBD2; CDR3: CAISEPTSGFVRQYF; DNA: TGTGCCATCAGTGAACCGACTAGCGGGTTTGTTCGGCAGTACTTC
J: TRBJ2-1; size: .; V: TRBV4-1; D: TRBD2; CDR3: CASSAPSGKGEQFF; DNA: TGCGCCAGCAGCGCCCCTAGCGGGAAAGGTGAGCAGTTCTTC
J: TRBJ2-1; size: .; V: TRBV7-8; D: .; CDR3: CASSLASAGGPYNEQFF; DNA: TGTGCCAGCAGCTTAGCGTCGGCTGGCGGCCCCTACAATGAGCAGTTCTTC
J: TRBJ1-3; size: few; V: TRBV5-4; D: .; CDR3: CASSFAGANTIYF; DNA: TGTGCCAGCAGCTTCGCCGGGGCCAACACCATATATTTT
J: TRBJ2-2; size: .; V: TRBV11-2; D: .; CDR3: CACSPRLNTGELFF; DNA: TGTGCCTGCAGCCCCCGACTGAACACCGGGGAACTGTTTTTT
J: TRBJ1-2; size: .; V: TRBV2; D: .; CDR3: CASSAEQGRYGYTF; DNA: TGTGCCAGCAGCGCCGAACAGGGCCGCTATGGCTACACCTTC
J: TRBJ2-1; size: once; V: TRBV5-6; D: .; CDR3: CARSLWGGDNEQFF; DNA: TGTGCCAGGAGCTTGTGGGGCGGGGACAATGAGCAGTTCTTC
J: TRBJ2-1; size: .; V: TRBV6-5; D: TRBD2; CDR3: CVSSYGPREGQHEQFF; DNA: TGTGTCAGCAGCTACGGACCGCGGGAGGGCCAACATGAGCAGTTCTTC
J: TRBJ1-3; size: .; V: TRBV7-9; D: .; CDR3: CASSSIQGLGNTIYF; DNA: TGTGCCAGCAGCTCAATACAGGGTTTAGGAAACACCATATATTTT
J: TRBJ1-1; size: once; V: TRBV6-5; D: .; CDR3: CAGSTVSKAFF; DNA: TGTGCCGGCAGTACCGTAAGTAAAGCTTTCTTT
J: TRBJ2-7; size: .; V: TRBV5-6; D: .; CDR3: CASSPFTGAQENEQYF; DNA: TGTGCCAGCAGCCCCTTCACGGGGGCGCAGGAAAACGAGCAGTACTTC
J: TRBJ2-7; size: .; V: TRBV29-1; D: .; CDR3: CSAYSGGYKQYF; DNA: TGCAGCGCATACTCAGGAGGCTACAAGCAGTACTTC
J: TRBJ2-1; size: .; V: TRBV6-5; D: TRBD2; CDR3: CASSYSIWEGRSNEQFF; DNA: TGTGCCAGCAGTTACTCGATCTGGGAGGGCCGTTCCAATGAGCAGTTCTTC
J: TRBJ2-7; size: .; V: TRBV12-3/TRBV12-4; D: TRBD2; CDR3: CAISSIGLASYEQYF; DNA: TGTGCCATCAGTTCCATAGGACTAGCGAGCTACGAGCAGTACTTC
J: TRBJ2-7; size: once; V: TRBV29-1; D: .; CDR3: CSVETEGEGYEQYF; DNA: TGCAGCGTTGAGACGGAGGGAGAGGGCTACGAGCAGTACTTC
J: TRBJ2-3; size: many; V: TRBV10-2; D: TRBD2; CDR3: CASRGLAGLGVVYF; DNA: TGCGCCAGCAGAGGACTAGCCGGATTAGGGGTGGTGTATTTT
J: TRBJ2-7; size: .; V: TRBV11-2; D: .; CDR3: CVSSLDSWYKQYF; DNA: TGTGTCAGCAGCCTGGACTCTTGGTACAAGCAGTACTTC
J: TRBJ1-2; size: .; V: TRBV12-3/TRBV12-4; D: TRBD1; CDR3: CASNFGTGERYTF; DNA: TGTGCCAGCAATTTTGGGACAGGTGAACGCTACACCTTC
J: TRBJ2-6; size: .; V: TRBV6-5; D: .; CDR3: CASSNLQVSGANVLTF; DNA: TGTGCCAGCAGCAACCTACAGGTGTCTGGGGCCAACGTCCTGACTTTC
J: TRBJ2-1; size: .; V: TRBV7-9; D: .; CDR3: CANIESGVHNEQFF; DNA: TGTGCCAACATAGAGAGTGGGGTGCACAATGAGCAGTTCTTC
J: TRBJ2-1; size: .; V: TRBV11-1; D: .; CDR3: CVSSLDGGFWDNEQFF; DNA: TGTGTCAGCAGCTTAGACGGGGGTTTTTGGGACAATGAGCAGTTCTTC
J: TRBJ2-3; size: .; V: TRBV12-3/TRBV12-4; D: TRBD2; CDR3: CASNTPPGFMREGQWFTDTQYF; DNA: TGTGCCAGCAATACGCCCCCGGGATTTATGCGGGAGGGCCAATGGTTCACAGATACGCAGTATTTT
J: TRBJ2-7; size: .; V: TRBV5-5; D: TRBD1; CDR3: CACSSTGTNHEQYF; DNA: TGTGCCTGCAGCTCGACAGGGACAAATCACGAGCAGTACTTC
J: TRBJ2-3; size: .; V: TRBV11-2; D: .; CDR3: CASSLDGMRDTQYF; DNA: TGTGCCAGCAGCTTAGATGGTATGAGAGACACGCAGTATTTT
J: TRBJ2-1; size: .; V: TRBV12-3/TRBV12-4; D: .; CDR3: CASSLRGNSYNEQFF; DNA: TGTGCCAGCAGTTTAAGGGGGAACAGCTACAATGAGCAGTTCTTC
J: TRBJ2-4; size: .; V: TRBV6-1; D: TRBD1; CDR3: CASGYLGQGLTLGRNIQYF; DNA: TGTGCCAGCGGTTACTTGGGACAGGGACTAACCCTGGGCCGGAACATTCAGTACTTC
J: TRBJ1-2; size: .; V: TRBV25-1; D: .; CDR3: CASSAQVPYGYTF; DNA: TGTGCCAGCAGTGCCCAGGTTCCCTATGGCTACACCTTC
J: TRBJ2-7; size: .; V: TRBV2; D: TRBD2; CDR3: CADHRLAEYEQYF; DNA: TGTGCCGACCATCGACTAGCGGAGTACGAGCAGTACTTC
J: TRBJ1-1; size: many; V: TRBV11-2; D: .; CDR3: CASSLDSYRNTEAFF; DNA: TGTGCCAGCAGCTTAGATAGTTATAGGAACACTGAAGCTTTCTTT
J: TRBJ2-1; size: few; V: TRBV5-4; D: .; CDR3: CATQGGNEQFF; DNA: TGTGCCACCCAAGGAGGTAATGAGCAGTTCTTC
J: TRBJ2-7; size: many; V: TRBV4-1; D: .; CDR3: CASSQHRFADEQYF; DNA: TGCGCCAGCAGCCAACACCGTTTCGCGGACGAGCAGTACTTC
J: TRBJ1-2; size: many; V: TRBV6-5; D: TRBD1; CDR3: CASSFASGTGGLYGYTF; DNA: TGTGCCAGCAGTTTCGCCTCCGGGACAGGAGGCCTCTATGGCTACACCTTC
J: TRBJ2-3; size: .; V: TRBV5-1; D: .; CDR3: CASSWLDTQYF; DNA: TGCGCCAGCAGCTGGTTAGATACGCAGTATTTT
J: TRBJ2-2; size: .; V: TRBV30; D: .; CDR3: CAWSTGGPGTGELFF; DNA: TGTGCCTGGAGTACAGGAGGGCCGGGCACCGGGGAGCTGTTTTTT
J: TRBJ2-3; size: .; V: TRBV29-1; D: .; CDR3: CSVDRDDTASTDTQYF; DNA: TGCAGCGTTGACAGGGACGATACTGCTAGCACAGATACGCAGTATTTT
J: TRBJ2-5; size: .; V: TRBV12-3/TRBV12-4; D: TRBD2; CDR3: CAKSSGRAIETQYF; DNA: TGTGCCAAAAGTAGCGGGAGGGCCATAGAGACCCAGTACTTC
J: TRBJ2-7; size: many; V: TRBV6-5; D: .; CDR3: CASSDRWEQYF; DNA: TGTGCCAGCAGTGACCGATGGGAGCAGTACTTC
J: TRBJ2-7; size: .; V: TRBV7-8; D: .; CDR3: CASTKPDRPSYEQYF; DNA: TGTGCCAGCACCAAACCGGACAGACCATCCTACGAGCAGTACTTC
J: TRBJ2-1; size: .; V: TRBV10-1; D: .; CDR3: CASTLGVHSSNEQFF; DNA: TGCGCCAGCACTCTTGGCGTACACTCCTCCAATGAGCAGTTCTTC
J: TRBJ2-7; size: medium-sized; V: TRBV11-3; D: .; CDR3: CASSPSQGGTEQYF; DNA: TGTGCCAGCAGCCCATCCCAAGGGGGAACCGAGCAGTACTTC